Below are 19 T cell receptor beta chains sequenced from a single sample in a study of T-cell memory formation after mild COVID-19. TCRdb re-called the 5' RACE reads through MiXCR, storing one row per CDR3 protein. The sample records over 120,000 distinct CDR3 sequences, roughly a quarter being singletons. Material: PBMCs or a T cell subset sorted from them (not recorded which). These receptors were collected from an adult woman who had mild COVID-19 (a few samples of this study predate the infection). Cell type and time point are not known.

This clonotype was seen a single time. V and J are TRBV7-3 and TRBJ2-7, with 14 bases lining up with TRBD2. V gave up 5 bases and J gave up 2 bases; unmatched junction bases: 17. The CDR3 contains 20 residues. Germline CDR1 is SGHTA and CDR2 is FQGTGA. This CDR3 reads CASSQKEGGTSGSCAYEQYF. The CDR3 DNA reads as TGTGCCAGCAGCCAGAAAGAGGGCGGGACTAGCGGGAGTTGCGCCTACGAGCAGTACTTC.

This clonotype turned up a few times. This chain joins TRBV29-1 and TRBJ1-3; no clear D. This CDR3 comprises 13 residues. The V and J ends lost 2 bases and 3 bases respectively, with 8 bases between them. Looked up from germline, CDR1 is SQVTM and CDR2 is ANQGSEA. The CDR3 is CSVESNSGNTIYF. CDR3 nucleotide sequence: TGCAGCGTTGAAAGCAACAGTGGAAACACCATATATTTT.

Here the CDR3 DNA reads TGTGCCAGCAGTTCCAATAGCGGGAAGGGCTACAATGAGCAGTTCTTC. Translation: CASSSNSGKGYNEQFF. V gene TRBV12-3 or TRBV12-4 combines with J gene TRBJ2-1, with 8 positions matching TRBD2. This CDR3 is 16 amino acids long. After removal of 4 bases from V and 3 bases from J, the junction contained 8 bases not matched to a gene.

CDR3 amino acids: CASSSAGALGWELFF. DNA of the CDR3: TGTGCCAGCAGCTCCGCCGGGGCCCTAGGCTGGGAGCTGTTTTTT. The rearrangement links TRBV9 to TRBJ2-2; D may correspond to TRBD1 or TRBD2 (5 bases each). Trimming stripped 4 bases from V and 9 bases from J, with 19 bases between. The germline V gene encodes CDR1 SGDLS and CDR2 YYNGEE. CDR3 length: 15 residues.

This rearrangement joins TRBV29-1 to TRBJ2-1, with D tentatively TRBD2 (6 bases). The CDR3 consists of 14 residues. With 4 bases removed from V and 5 bases from J, the gap between germline ends came to 15 bases. CDR1 SQVTM and CDR2 ANQGSEA come from the germline V gene. The CDR3 nucleotides read TGCAGCGTTGGGGAGCAGGGAGGAGACAATGAGCAGTTCTTC. It encodes CSVGEQGGDNEQFF.

This clonotype was counted at least ten times. The chain links TRBV5-6 to TRBJ2-5; 7 positions match TRBD2. The CDR3 consists of 14 residues. Trimming took 2 bases from V and 2 from J; bases not matched to a gene: 3. Germline CDR1 reads SGHDT; CDR2 reads YYEEEE. This CDR3 reads CASSFGTTQETQYF. The CDR3 DNA reads as TGTGCCAGCAGCTTCGGGACTACGCAAGAGACCCAGTACTTC.

This clonotype was counted between two and nine times. CDR3 sequence: CASSEGETQYF. The CDR3 DNA follows: TGTGCCAGCAGTGAGGGCGAGACCCAGTACTTC. This chain uses TRBV2 with TRBJ2-5; D is unclear. Trimming took off 3 bases at V and 5 bases at J, with 4 bases between the two ends. CDR1 and CDR2 (germline): SNHLY, FYNNEI. The CDR3 loop spans 11 amino acids.

This clonotype was seen a few times. The chain employs TRBV7-9 and TRBJ1-1; 9 bases are a match to TRBD1. The CDR3 is made up of 15 amino acids. In germline, CDR1 is SEHNR, CDR2 FQNEAQ (reference sequence). Unmatched junction bases numbered 3, after V lost 3 bases and J lost 1 base. In DNA, the CDR3 is TGTGCCAGCAGCTTCGGACAGGGGACGAACACTGAAGCTTTCTTT. This codes for CASSFGQGTNTEAFF.

This clonotype was counted between two and nine times. The chain joins TRBV5-5 to TRBJ2-7; D unclear. From germline, CDR1 is SGHKS and CDR2 YYEKEE (reference sequence). The CDR3 totals 16 residues. V gave up 4 bases and J gave up 3 bases, with 20 bases separating them. The CDR3 DNA reads as TGTGCCAGCAGCCCGGTTGTCGGGTCATCAAACTACGAGCAGTACTTC. It codes for CASSPVVGSSNYEQYF.

This clonotype was seen a handful of times. The chain uses TRBV7-8 and TRBJ2-1, with 7 nucleotides matching TRBD2. The CDR3 spans 14 residues. Germline lookup yields CDR1 SGHVS and CDR2 FQNEAQ. J gave up 7 bases and V 5 bases, and 8 bases lay outside the gene matches. CDR3 protein: CASSAHGGGNEQFF. The DNA of the CDR3 is TGTGCCAGCAGCGCCCATGGGGGGGGAAATGAGCAGTTCTTC.

There are a few counts of this clonotype. J is TRBJ2-7 and V is TRBV27; the match to TRBD1 covers 9 bases. V was pared by 4 bases and J by 5 bases, with 6 bases of the junction left unmatched. There are 14 residues in the CDR3. Germline V gene data show CDR1 as MNHEY and CDR2 as SMNVEV (reference sequence). CDR3 region: CASSSGTGYDEQYF. The CDR3 DNA sequence: TGTGCCAGCAGTTCAGGGACAGGGTACGACGAGCAGTACTTC.

The chain uses TRBV29-1 and TRBJ1-1; 8 bases map to TRBD1. CDR1 SQVTM and CDR2 ANQGSEA come from the germline V gene. The V and J ends lost 6 bases and 1 base, in that order; junction bases with no gene match: 4. The CDR3 length is 13 residues. This CDR3 is CSVGTGENTEAFF. The CDR3 nucleotides read TGCAGCGTAGGGACAGGCGAGAACACTGAAGCTTTCTTT.

This clonotype was detected ten times or more. The V call is TRBV5-1, the J call TRBJ2-5; TRBD2 matches at 7 bases. This CDR3 is built from 15 residues. J gave up 5 bases and V 4 bases, and 11 bases lay outside the gene matches. CDR1 and CDR2 (germline): SGHRS, YFSETQ. CDR3 protein: CASSLRDYRAETQYF. The CDR3 bases are TGCGCCAGCAGCCTCCGGGACTACCGGGCGGAGACCCAGTACTTC.

The chain joins TRBV27 to TRBJ2-1; weak D call: TRBD1 (5 bases). Looked up from germline, CDR1 is MNHEY and CDR2 is SMNVEV (reference sequence). V gave up 2 bases and J gave up 9 bases, with 11 bases separating them. The length of the CDR3 is 13 residues. CDR3 sequence reads: CASSLRAGIEQFF. CDR3 nucleotide sequence: TGTGCCAGCAGTTTACGGGCAGGGATTGAGCAGTTCTTC.

The sample holds a few counts of this clonotype. The V and J genes are TRBV20-1 and TRBJ2-1; TRBD2 aligns across 8 bases. This CDR3 comprises 16 residues. J lost 3 bases, V lost 0 bases, and 7 bases had no gene match. Looked up from germline, CDR1 is DFQATT and CDR2 is SNEGSKA (reference sequence). DNA for the CDR3: TGCAGTGCTAGAGATCCGGGGGGGGAGTTCTACAATGAGCAGTTCTTC. The encoded protein is CSARDPGGEFYNEQFF.

This clonotype occurred a few times. The chain links TRBV12-3 or TRBV12-4 to TRBJ2-1; no clear D gene. V was cut by 5 bases and J by 4 bases, with 9 bases left in between. The CDR3 length is 13 residues. In nucleotides, the CDR3 is TGTGCCAGCAGTGCCGGGTTTTACAATGAGCAGTTCTTC. Encoded protein: CASSAGFYNEQFF.

This rearrangement joins TRBV9 to TRBJ2-7; TRBD2 matches at 11 bases. In germline, CDR1 is SGDLS, CDR2 YYNGEE. The CDR3 totals 15 residues. Trimming took 2 bases from V and 0 from J; bases not matched to a gene: 1. CDR3 loop: CASSVSGRASYEQYF. CDR3 coding DNA: TGTGCCAGCAGCGTTAGCGGGAGGGCCTCCTACGAGCAGTACTTC.

The rearrangement joins TRBV6-5 to TRBJ2-3, with 8 bases lining up with TRBD2. CDR1 is MNHEY and CDR2 is SVGAGI in the germline V gene. J gave up 5 bases and V 5 bases, and 9 bases lay outside the gene matches. The CDR3 spans 15 residues. As DNA, the CDR3 is TGTGCCAGCAGTAAACTAGCGGCGGAGGGAGATACGCAGTATTTT. It specifies CASSKLAAEGDTQYF.

The chain links TRBV12-3 or TRBV12-4 to TRBJ1-5; D is unclear. V lost 3 bases and J 4 bases, leaving 7 bases between the germline ends. This CDR3 spans 13 amino acids. CDR3 residues: CASSLYKNQPQHF. CDR3 sequence (DNA): TGTGCCAGCAGTTTGTACAAGAATCAGCCCCAGCATTTT.